The 6 T cell receptor beta chains listed next were all sequenced from one sample in a study of T cell clonotyping in hematopoietic cell transplantation. Repertoires were generated with immunoSEQ multiplex PCR, while TCRdb's copy carries only in-frame clones and drops some. The sample records some 49,000 clones, 80% to 90% being singletons. The time point denotes: recipient sample about 28 days before transplant, after cytoreduction. This specimen consisted of peripheral blood mononuclear cells, obtained before stem cell transplant. These receptor sequences come from a man aged 55-75 years with biphenotypic leukemia. Some clones in this sample may be carry-over from other donors' samples.

The CDR3 DNA reads TGTGCCAGTAGTATAGGGACCTACCAGCCCAACGTTAACTATGGCTACACCTTC. It specifies CASSIGTYQPNVNYGYTF. The chain uses TRBV19 and TRBJ1-2; no clear D gene. Deletions cut 1 base from V and 1 base from J, with 19 bases between. CDR3 length equals 18 residues. CDR1 and CDR2 (germline): LNHDA, SQIVND (reference sequence).

The chain uses TRBV10-3 and TRBJ2-7, with TRBD2 matching over 7 bases. The V and J ends lost 3 bases and 5 bases, in that order; junction bases with no gene match: 4. Germline V gene data show CDR1 as ENHRY and CDR2 as SYGVKD. This CDR3 spans 13 amino acids. The CDR3: CAISDSRGDEQYF. In DNA, the CDR3 is TGTGCCATCAGTGACTCCCGGGGGGACGAGCAGTACTTC.

In nucleotides, the CDR3 is TGTGCCAGCAATCAGGACAGGGGCACAGATACGCAGTATTTT. Translated, it gives CASNQDRGTDTQYF. This sequence joins TRBV2 and TRBJ2-3; TRBD1 agrees at 8 bases. The CDR3 consists of 14 residues. Trimming took 7 bases from V and 1 from J; bases not matched to a gene: 4. Germline assignment: CDR1 SNHLY and CDR2 FYNNEI.

Here the CDR3 reads CASSQTSGGSSYEQYF. The CDR3 DNA reads as TGTGCCAGCAGCCAAACTAGCGGAGGAAGCTCCTACGAGCAGTACTTC. V and J are TRBV7-2 and TRBJ2-7; 8 nucleotides line up with TRBD2. The CDR3 contains 16 residues. V shed 5 bases, J shed 0 bases, and the junction held 9 bases outside the gene matches. Germline V gives CDR1 SGHTA, CDR2 FQGNSA.

The rearrangement uses TRBV14 and TRBJ1-1; no definite D call. The ends were cut back, 1 base at V and 0 bases at J, with 21 bases in the middle. The length of the CDR3 is 19 residues. Germline-derived CDR1 and CDR2 are SGHDN and FVKESK. The CDR3 DNA reads TGTGCCAGCAGCCAAGCACCACGAGGTGGTCCTATTATGAACACTGAAGCTTTCTTT. As protein: CASSQAPRGGPIMNTEAFF.

This clone has a handful of counts. The V and J genes are TRBV7-3 and TRBJ2-3; 11 bases map to TRBD2. The CDR3 is 17 residues long. Germline V lookup: CDR1 SGHTA, CDR2 FQGTGA. V shed 0 bases, J shed 5 bases, and the junction held 7 bases outside the gene matches. CDR3 sequence (DNA): TGTGCCAGCAGCTTAACCTACCTAGCGGGAGGTAGAGATACGCAGTATTTT. It encodes CASSLTYLAGGRDTQYF.